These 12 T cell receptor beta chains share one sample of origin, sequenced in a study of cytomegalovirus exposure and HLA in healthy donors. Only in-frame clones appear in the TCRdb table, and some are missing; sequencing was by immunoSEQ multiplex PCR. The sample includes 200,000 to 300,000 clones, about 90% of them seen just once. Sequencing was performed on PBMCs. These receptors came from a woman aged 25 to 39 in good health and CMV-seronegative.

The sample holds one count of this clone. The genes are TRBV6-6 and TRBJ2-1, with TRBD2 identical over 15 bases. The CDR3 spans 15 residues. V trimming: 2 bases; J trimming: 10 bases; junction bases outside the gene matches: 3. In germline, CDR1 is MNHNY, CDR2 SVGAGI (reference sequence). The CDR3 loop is CASSYGTSGRPEQFF. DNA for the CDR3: TGTGCCAGCAGTTACGGGACTAGCGGGAGGCCAGAGCAGTTCTTC.

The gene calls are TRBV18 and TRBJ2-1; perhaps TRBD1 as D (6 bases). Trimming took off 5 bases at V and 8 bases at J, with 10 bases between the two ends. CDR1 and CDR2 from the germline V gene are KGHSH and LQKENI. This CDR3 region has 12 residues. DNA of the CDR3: TGTGCCAGCTCATCAACAGGGTATGAGCAGTTCTTC. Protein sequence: CASSSTGYEQFF.

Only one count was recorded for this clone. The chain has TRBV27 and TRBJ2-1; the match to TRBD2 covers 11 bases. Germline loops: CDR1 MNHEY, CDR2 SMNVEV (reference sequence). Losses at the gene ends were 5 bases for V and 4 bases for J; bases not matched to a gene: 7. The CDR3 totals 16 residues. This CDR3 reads CASSELAGVWYNEQFF. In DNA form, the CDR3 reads TGTGCCAGCAGTGAACTAGCGGGAGTATGGTACAATGAGCAGTTCTTC.

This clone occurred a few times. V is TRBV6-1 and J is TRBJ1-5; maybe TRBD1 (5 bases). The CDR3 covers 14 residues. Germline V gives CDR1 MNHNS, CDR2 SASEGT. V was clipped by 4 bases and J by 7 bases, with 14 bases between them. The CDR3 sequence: CASSVPRVGQPQHF. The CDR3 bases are TGTGCCAGCAGTGTGCCCAGGGTAGGCCAGCCCCAGCATTTT.

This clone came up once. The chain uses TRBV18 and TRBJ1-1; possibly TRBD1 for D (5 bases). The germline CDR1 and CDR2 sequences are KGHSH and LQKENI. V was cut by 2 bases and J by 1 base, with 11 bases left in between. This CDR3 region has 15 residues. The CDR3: CASSPWTKGNTEAFF. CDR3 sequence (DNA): TGTGCCAGCTCACCATGGACAAAGGGGAACACTGAAGCTTTCTTT.

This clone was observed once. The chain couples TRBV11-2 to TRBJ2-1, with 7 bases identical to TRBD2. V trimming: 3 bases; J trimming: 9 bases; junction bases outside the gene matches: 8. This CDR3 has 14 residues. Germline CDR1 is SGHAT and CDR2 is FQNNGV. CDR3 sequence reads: CASSLRREIPEQFF. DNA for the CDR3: TGTGCCAGCAGCTTGCGGCGGGAGATACCTGAGCAGTTCTTC.

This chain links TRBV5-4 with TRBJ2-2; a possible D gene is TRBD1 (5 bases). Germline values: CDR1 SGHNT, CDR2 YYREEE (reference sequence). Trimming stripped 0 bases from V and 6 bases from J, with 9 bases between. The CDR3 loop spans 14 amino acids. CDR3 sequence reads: CASSLVQGPGELFF. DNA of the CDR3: TGTGCCAGCAGCTTGGTGCAGGGCCCCGGGGAGCTGTTTTTT.

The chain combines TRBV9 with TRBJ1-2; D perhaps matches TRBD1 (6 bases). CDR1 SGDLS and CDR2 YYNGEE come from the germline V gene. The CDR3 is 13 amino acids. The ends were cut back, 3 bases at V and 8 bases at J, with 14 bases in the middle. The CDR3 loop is CASSALQGGGYTF. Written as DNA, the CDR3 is TGTGCCAGCAGCGCGCTACAGGGAGGAGGCTACACCTTC.

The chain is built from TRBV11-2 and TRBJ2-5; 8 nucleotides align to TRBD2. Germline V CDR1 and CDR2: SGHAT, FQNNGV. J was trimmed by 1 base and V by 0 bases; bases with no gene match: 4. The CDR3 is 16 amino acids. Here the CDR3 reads CASSLELSGAQETQYF. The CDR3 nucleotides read TGTGCCAGCAGCTTAGAACTTAGCGGGGCCCAAGAGACCCAGTACTTC.

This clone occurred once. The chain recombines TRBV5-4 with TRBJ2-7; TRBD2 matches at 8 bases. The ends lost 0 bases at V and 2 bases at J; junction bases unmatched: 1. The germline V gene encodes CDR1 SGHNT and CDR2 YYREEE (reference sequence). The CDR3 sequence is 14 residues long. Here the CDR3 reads CASSLGREAYEQYF. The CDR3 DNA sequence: TGTGCCAGCAGCTTGGGGCGGGAGGCCTACGAGCAGTACTTC.

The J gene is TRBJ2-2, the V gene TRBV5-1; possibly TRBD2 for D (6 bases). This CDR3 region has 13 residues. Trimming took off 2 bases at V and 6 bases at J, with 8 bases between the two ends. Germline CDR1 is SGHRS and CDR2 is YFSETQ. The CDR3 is CASSFREPGELFF. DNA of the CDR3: TGCGCCAGCAGCTTTCGGGAGCCCGGGGAGCTGTTTTTT.

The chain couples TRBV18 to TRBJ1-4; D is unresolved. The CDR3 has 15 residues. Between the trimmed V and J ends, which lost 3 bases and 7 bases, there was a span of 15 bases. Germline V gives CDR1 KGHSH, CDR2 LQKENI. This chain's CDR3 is CASSPTYNVPEKLFF. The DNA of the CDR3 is TGTGCCAGCTCACCGACATACAATGTTCCTGAAAAACTGTTTTTT.